A selection of T cell receptor beta chains follows, all from one sample in a study of regulatory T cells in long-lasting Graves disease. TCRdb ran MiXCR on the multiplex PCR reads and lists one entry per CDR3 protein. The sample yields about 430,000 distinct CDR3 sequences, roughly 21% seen once. Sequences were derived from peripheral blood mononuclear cells (PBMCs), sampled when the disease was refractory, from a patient treated with antithyroid drugs. These receptors came from a female donor with Graves disease. The CDR3 runs from the conserved cysteine through the conserved F or W. A D gene is named only where the DNA matches it firmly. Size is stated for part of the rows, as once, few or many counts, or as a class when the clone is expanded.

j_call	cdr3_length	v_call	clone_size	d_call	cdr3_aa	cdr3_nt
TRBJ2-2	16	TRBV2	many	.	CASSEGGWRNTGELFF	TGTGCCAGCAGTGAAGGGGGATGGCGGAACACCGGGGAGCTGTTTTTT
TRBJ2-5	16	TRBV28	many	TRBD1	CASSSQRQGPGETQYF	TGTGCCAGCAGTTCACAACGACAGGGTCCGGGAGAGACCCAGTACTTC
TRBJ2-7	13	TRBV2	many	.	CASSPDRIYEQYF	TGTGCCAGCAGTCCGGACAGAATCTACGAGCAGTACTTC
TRBJ1-3	15	TRBV6-5	few	.	CASSYSLGSGNTIYF	TGTGCCAGCAGTTACTCGTTGGGATCTGGAAACACCATATATTTT
TRBJ2-1	16	TRBV7-2	few	TRBD2	CASSRQLAGGYNEQFF	TGTGCCAGCAGTCGCCAATTAGCGGGAGGCTACAATGAGCAGTTCTTC
TRBJ2-7	14	TRBV5-1	few	.	CASSLEWGPYEQYF	TGCGCCAGCAGCTTGGAATGGGGTCCCTACGAGCAGTACTTC
TRBJ2-7	15	TRBV11-2	many	TRBD1	CASSPPDRGGSEQYF	TGTGCCAGCAGCCCCCCGGACAGGGGAGGTAGCGAGCAGTACTTC
TRBJ2-7	18	TRBV5-1	.	TRBD1	CASSIQHQDRPLGYEQYF	TGCGCCAGCAGCATCCAGCACCAGGACAGGCCACTCGGGTACGAGCAGTACTTC
TRBJ1-1	14	TRBV20-1	few	TRBD1	CSARLTGANTEAFF	TGCAGTGCTCGATTAACAGGGGCGAACACTGAAGCTTTCTTT
TRBJ1-5	16	TRBV15	few	.	CATSRDGSISNQPQHF	TGTGCCACCAGCAGAGATGGCAGTATTAGCAATCAGCCCCAGCATTTT
TRBJ1-1	12	TRBV20-1	few	.	CSARDQYTEAFF	TGCAGTGCTAGAGATCAGTACACTGAAGCTTTCTTT
TRBJ2-7	13	TRBV28	many	TRBD2	CASSFGGGYEQYF	TGTGCCAGCAGTTTCGGGGGGGGCTACGAGCAGTACTTC
TRBJ2-7	15	TRBV5-6	.	.	CASRSPADSSYEQYF	TGTGCCAGCAGGTCCCCAGCGGACAGCTCCTACGAGCAGTACTTC
TRBJ2-3	15	TRBV28	.	TRBD1	CATNRRDSRTDTQYF	TGTGCCACCAACCGCCGGGACAGCCGCACAGATACGCAGTATTTT
TRBJ1-1	12	TRBV6-1	many	.	CASSDPPDEAFF	TGTGCCAGCAGTGACCCCCCCGATGAAGCTTTCTTT
TRBJ2-7	11	TRBV10-3	few	.	CATRYGSEQYF	TGTGCCACCAGGTACGGGTCCGAGCAGTACTTC
TRBJ1-1	12	TRBV10-3	few	.	CAISVGNGEAFF	TGTGCCATCAGTGTGGGGAACGGTGAAGCTTTCTTT
TRBJ1-2	13	TRBV2	many	.	CASSVTAVEGYTF	TGTGCCAGCAGTGTTACGGCGGTCGAGGGCTACACCTTC
TRBJ2-2	16	TRBV28	many	.	CASSPYTETNTGELFF	TGTGCCAGCAGTCCTTACACAGAGACCAACACCGGGGAGCTGTTTTTT
TRBJ1-5	16	TRBV28	many	TRBD1	CASSSPRGYGNQPQHF	TGTGCCAGCAGTTCTCCCAGGGGGTATGGCAATCAGCCCCAGCATTTT
TRBJ1-2	14	TRBV19	.	TRBD1	CASTSQGADYGYTF	TGTGCCAGTACGAGTCAGGGGGCGGACTATGGCTACACCTTC
TRBJ2-7	13	TRBV20-1	many	TRBD1	CSARVGQEYEQYF	TGCAGTGCGAGGGTGGGACAGGAGTACGAGCAGTACTTC
TRBJ2-3	16	TRBV5-1	once	.	CASNIPGTPSTDTQYF	TGCGCCAGCAACATTCCCGGGACCCCTAGCACAGATACGCAGTATTTT
TRBJ2-7	12	TRBV6-2/TRBV6-3	many	.	CVTRQASYEQYF	TGTGTTACGCGACAGGCTAGCTACGAGCAGTACTTC
TRBJ2-7	15	TRBV5-1	.	TRBD1	CASSRGTGAIYEQYF	TGCGCCAGCAGCCGAGGGACAGGGGCCATCTACGAGCAGTACTTC
TRBJ2-7	14	TRBV5-1	.	TRBD2	CASSLGTSYHEQYF	TGCGCCAGCAGCTTGGGGACTAGCTACCACGAGCAGTACTTC
TRBJ2-3	14	TRBV12-3/TRBV12-4	.	.	CASGTGKGSDTQYF	TGTGCCAGCGGTACAGGCAAGGGGTCAGATACGCAGTATTTT
TRBJ2-7	16	TRBV4-1	.	TRBD2	CASSQVPLAEYYEQYF	TGCGCCAGCAGCCAAGTTCCCCTAGCGGAATACTACGAGCAGTACTTC
TRBJ2-5	15	TRBV6-5	few	.	CASSYSSGGSETQYF	TGTGCCAGCAGTTACTCGTCGGGGGGCTCAGAGACCCAGTACTTC
TRBJ1-2	12	TRBV20-1	few	TRBD1	CSERTGTGGYTF	TGCTCCGAACGGACAGGGACGGGTGGCTACACCTTC
TRBJ1-4	13	TRBV12-3/TRBV12-4	few	.	CASSLGESEKLFF	TGTGCCAGCAGTTTAGGAGAAAGCGAAAAACTGTTTTTT
TRBJ2-7	12	TRBV20-1	few	.	CSARREIYEQYF	TGCAGTGCTAGAAGAGAAATATACGAGCAGTACTTC
TRBJ1-5	15	TRBV12-3/TRBV12-4	many	TRBD1	CASSSLGTGNQPQHF	TGTGCCAGCAGTTCCCTCGGGACAGGCAATCAGCCCCAGCATTTT
TRBJ2-7	15	TRBV3-1	.	.	CASSQNAGSPYEQYF	TGTGCCAGCAGCCAAAACGCGGGGTCCCCCTACGAGCAGTACTTC
TRBJ2-7	13	TRBV20-1	many	TRBD2	CSATGTSGHEQYF	TGCAGTGCTACCGGGACTAGCGGGCACGAGCAGTACTTC
TRBJ1-1	15	TRBV7-9	.	TRBD1	CASSSSTGRNTEAFF	TGTGCCAGCAGCTCCTCGACAGGGAGAAACACTGAAGCTTTCTTT
TRBJ2-7	15	TRBV5-8	few	TRBD1	CASSSVGQSTYEQYF	TGTGCCAGCAGCTCCGTGGGACAGAGTACCTACGAGCAGTACTTC
TRBJ2-7	13	TRBV25-1	.	.	CASSEGDIYEQYF	TGTGCCAGCAGTGAAGGGGACATCTACGAGCAGTACTTC
TRBJ2-1	15	TRBV20-1	.	TRBD2	CSATGTSGRGDEQFF	TGCAGTGCTACCGGGACTAGCGGGAGGGGCGATGAGCAGTTCTTC
TRBJ2-5	14	TRBV28	many	.	CASSLPDSSGAQYF	TGTGCCAGCAGTTTACCGGACAGCTCGGGGGCCCAGTACTTC
TRBJ2-2	15	TRBV2	many	.	CASTDPYGGTGELFF	TGTGCCAGCACCGATCCCTATGGGGGCACCGGGGAGCTGTTTTTT
TRBJ1-1	17	TRBV28	many	TRBD1	CASSLSGTVNRNTEAFF	TGTGCCAGCAGTTTATCAGGGACAGTTAATCGGAACACTGAAGCTTTCTTT
TRBJ1-4	18	TRBV9	.	.	CASSAFGWVDATNEKLFF	TGTGCCAGCAGCGCCTTCGGTTGGGTGGATGCCACTAATGAAAAACTGTTTTTT
TRBJ2-5	16	TRBV4-1	.	TRBD2	CASSPQGGPDQETQYF	TGCGCCAGCAGCCCGCAGGGAGGGCCGGACCAAGAGACCCAGTACTTC
TRBJ2-7	13	TRBV9	.	TRBD1	CASSETGTYEQYF	TGTGCCAGCAGCGAGACAGGGACCTACGAGCAGTACTTC
TRBJ2-3	17	TRBV28	.	.	CASSLLAVGPSTDTQYF	TGTGCCAGCAGTTTATTGGCGGTTGGGCCTAGCACAGATACGCAGTATTTT
TRBJ2-7	13	TRBV30	few	.	CAWSLGWAYEQYF	TGTGCCTGGTCGCTAGGGTGGGCCTACGAGCAGTACTTC
TRBJ1-2	15	TRBV6-1	few	.	CASSERTSYLYGYTF	TGTGCCAGCAGTGAACGGACATCCTACCTCTATGGCTACACCTTC
TRBJ1-2	13	TRBV18	many	.	CASSSWTTYGYTF	TGTGCCAGCTCATCCTGGACAACTTATGGCTACACCTTC
TRBJ1-2	14	TRBV20-1	.	TRBD1	CSATRQGEVNGYTF	TGCAGTGCTACTAGACAGGGGGAAGTAAATGGCTACACCTTC
TRBJ1-1	15	TRBV9	.	TRBD1	CASTQGTGGNAEAFF	TGTGCCAGCACCCAGGGTACAGGGGGGAACGCTGAAGCTTTCTTT
TRBJ1-1	17	TRBV9	many	.	CASSVGGAAGMNTEAFF	TGTGCCAGCAGCGTAGGAGGGGCTGCGGGCATGAACACTGAAGCTTTCTTT
TRBJ2-1	15	TRBV30	.	TRBD2	CAWRGLAGVKDEQFF	TGTGCCTGGAGAGGACTAGCGGGAGTTAAGGATGAGCAGTTCTTC
TRBJ2-6	18	TRBV29-1	.	.	CSVEDLKGRDSGANVLTF	TGCAGCGTTGAAGATCTGAAGGGCAGGGACTCTGGGGCCAACGTCCTGACTTTC